A single sample is the source of the 8 T cell receptor beta chains below, sequenced in a study of neurological immune-mediated disorders. TCRdb re-called the 5' RACE reads with MiXCR, one entry per CDR3 protein. The sample lists 80,000 to 100,000 distinct CDR3 sequences; around 3.5% were seen once. Sequenced: PBMCs. These receptors were obtained from a woman between 45 and 65 years old with multiple sclerosis.

This clonotype was seen only a few times. A junction boundary mismatches the germline segment, possibly from a read error. The chain recombines TRBV7-2 with TRBJ1-5, with TRBD1 matching 7 bases. Germline-derived CDR1 and CDR2 are SGHTA and FQGNSA. The length of the CDR3 is 14 residues. The CDR3 DNA reads TGTGCCAGCAGCGTAGAGGGGGCGTATAAGACCCAGAATTTT. Amino acids: CASSVEGAYKTQNF.

This clonotype was counted at least ten times. For the CDR3, the DNA is TGTGCCAGCACCAGAGTGGGGGGGAACACTGAAGCTTTCTTT. This sequence encodes CASTRVGGNTEAFF. The V call is TRBV6-6, the J call TRBJ1-1; maybe TRBD1 (5 bases). CDR1 and CDR2 from the germline V gene are MNHNY and SVGAGI (reference sequence). Deletions cut 7 bases from V and 1 base from J, with 13 bases between. The CDR3 consists of 14 residues.

This clonotype was seen repeatedly, ten times or more. V usage is TRBV5-1 and J usage is TRBJ1-1; the D gene is possibly TRBD1 (6 bases). The CDR3 consists of 15 residues. With 6 bases removed from V and 5 bases from J, the gap between germline ends came to 20 bases. The germline CDR1 and CDR2 sequences are SGHRS and YFSETQ. The chain's CDR3 is CASTDGQRLLTEAFF. The CDR3 region has the DNA TGCGCCAGCACCGACGGACAGAGGTTGTTGACTGAAGCTTTCTTT.

This clonotype showed up many times. The chain uses TRBV20-1 and TRBJ1-5; D unresolved. V was shortened by 1 base and J by 1 base, with 11 bases between the two germline ends. This CDR3 region has 15 residues. Germline V gene lookup returns CDR1 DFQATT and CDR2 SNEGSKA (reference sequence). CDR3 amino acids: CSARGQAGSNQPQHF. The CDR3 nucleotides read TGCAGTGCTAGAGGGCAGGCGGGGAGCAATCAGCCCCAGCATTTT.

This clonotype was recorded at least ten times. This chain uses TRBV3-1 with TRBJ1-1, with D tentatively TRBD1 (5 bases). V was trimmed by 3 bases and J by 1 base, leaving 9 bases between them. The CDR3 has 14 amino acids. Germline V gene data show CDR1 as LGHDT and CDR2 as YNNKEL (reference sequence). CDR3 residues: CASSQRGGNTEAFF. CDR3 in DNA: TGTGCCAGCAGCCAGCGGGGGGGGAACACTGAAGCTTTCTTT.

In this sample, this clonotype turned up many times. J is TRBJ2-1 and V is TRBV6-2 or TRBV6-3; TRBD1 matches at 7 bases. This CDR3 is built from 15 residues. CDR1 is MNHEY, CDR2 SVGEGT, per germline. Unmatched junction bases numbered 1, after V lost 2 bases and J lost 0 bases. The CDR3 DNA follows: TGTGCCAGCAGTTACGGGACAGCCTCCTACAATGAGCAGTTCTTC. This encodes CASSYGTASYNEQFF.

In its sample, this clonotype was seen many times. This chain uses TRBV27 with TRBJ2-2; D might be TRBD2 (5 bases). CDR1 MNHEY and CDR2 SMNVEV come from the germline V gene (reference sequence). Trimming removed 3 bases at V and 3 bases at J, with 11 bases between. CDR3 size: 15 residues. The CDR3 protein is CASSFRPGDTGELFF. The CDR3 DNA is TGTGCCAGCAGTTTTAGGCCCGGGGACACCGGGGAGCTGTTTTTT.

This clonotype was seen many times. The V and J genes are TRBV27 and TRBJ2-3; D not resolved. The CDR3 extends over 17 amino acids. Germline CDR1 MNHEY, CDR2 SMNVEV (reference sequence). Trimming shortened V by 5 bases and J by 11 bases, and 29 bases separated the two germline ends. The CDR3: CASSPSTPGFILTLQYF. The CDR3 DNA reads TGTGCCAGCAGTCCCTCCACCCCAGGCTTTATCTTGACACTGCAGTATTTT.